What follows are 23 T cell receptor beta chains derived from one specimen sequenced in a study of cytomegalovirus exposure and HLA in healthy donors (dated 2017 in TCRdb). Library preparation used the immunoSEQ multiplex PCR assay. The multiplex PCR relied on a mix of 60 forward primers for TCR Vbeta segments and 13 reverse primers for TCR Jbeta segments. What TCRdb holds here is the immuneACCESS table cut down to in-frame rearrangements. Part of the clones is not present; checked against another copy, under half of the missing clones reflect an unresolved V gene, and the others are unexplained. Counted in this sample were around 40,000 clones; about two thirds of them appeared once. The ten largest clones represent 3% to 4% of the sample. Sequenced sample: PBMCs. The receptors here all came from a young woman in good health and CMV-seronegative.

The rearrangement joins TRBV7-8 to TRBJ1-2; possibly TRBD1 for D (5 bases). The CDR3 spans 13 residues. Trimming pared 7 bases from V and 3 bases from J, leaving 12 bases between. The germline V gene has CDR1 SGHVS and CDR2 FQNEAQ. CDR3 DNA: TGTGCCAGCACCCCCGGGGGGGACTATGGCTACACCTTC. It specifies CASTPGGDYGYTF.

The genes are TRBV28 and TRBJ2-1; tentatively, D is TRBD1 (5 bases). Germline V gene sequence: CDR1 MDHEN, CDR2 SYDVKM. There are 13 residues in the CDR3. The ends were cut back, 6 bases at V and 3 bases at J, with 9 bases in the middle. CDR3 in DNA: TGTGCCAGCAGGTCCACAGGCTACAATGAGCAGTTCTTC. Translated, it gives CASRSTGYNEQFF.

This chain joins TRBV6-1 and TRBJ2-7, with 8 bases that match TRBD2. The CDR3 consists of 14 residues. J gave up 2 bases and V 11 bases, and 11 bases lay outside the gene matches. Germline CDR1 MNHNS, CDR2 SASEGT. This CDR3 reads CAAGGWGVTYEQYF. CDR3 DNA sequence: TGTGCCGCGGGGGGATGGGGAGTTACCTACGAGCAGTACTTC.

This clone appeared a few times. The rearrangement links TRBV29-1 to TRBJ2-3, with 14 bases identical to TRBD2. Germline CDR1 is SQVTM and CDR2 is ANQGSEA. V was pared by 4 bases and J by 5 bases, with 5 bases of the junction left unmatched. This CDR3 is built from 15 residues. DNA for the CDR3: TGCAGCGTTGGACTAGCGGGAGGGGGTGGAGATACGCAGTATTTT. Its protein is CSVGLAGGGGDTQYF.

The chain joins TRBV23-1 to TRBJ2-2; a weak D match, TRBD2 (5 bases). TRBV23-1 is assigned to the ORF class and has an uncertain function. Trimming shortened V by 0 bases and J by 4 bases, and 15 bases separated the two germline ends. This CDR3 spans 17 amino acids. CDR3 nucleotide sequence: TGCGCCAGCAGTCAATCGCTAGCCGCTCGTCCCACCGGGGAGCTGTTTTTT. Translation gives CASSQSLAARPTGELFF.

The chain combines TRBV18 with TRBJ2-2; 8 bases agree with TRBD1. Trimming removed 4 bases from V and 0 bases from J; junction bases left unmatched: 4. The CDR3 sequence is 16 residues long. Germline-derived CDR1 and CDR2 are KGHSH and LQKENI. Here the CDR3 reads CASSRRQGPNTGELFF. For the CDR3, the DNA is TGTGCCAGCTCACGAAGACAGGGGCCGAACACCGGGGAGCTGTTTTTT. The full variable domain, its missing parts supplied by reference TRBV18 and TRBJ2-2, is NAGVMQNPRHLVRRRGQEARLRCSPMKGHSHVYWYRQLPEEGLKFMVYLQKENIIDESGMPKERFSAEFPKEGPSILRIQQVVRGDSAAYFCASSRRQGPNTGELFFGEGSRLTVL.

The V gene is TRBV7-3, the J gene TRBJ2-5; D remains unclear. The V end was cut by 3 bases, the J end by 1 base, with 6 bases between. The CDR3 is 13 residues long. Looked up from germline, CDR1 is SGHTA and CDR2 is FQGTGA. CDR3 in DNA: TGTGCCAGCAGCTTGGCCCCCCAAGAGACCCAGTACTTC. Its translation: CASSLAPQETQYF.

The chain combines TRBV1 with TRBJ1-1; the table assigns TRBD1, which was not confirmed against the DNA. TRBV1 corresponds to a pseudogene. The CDR3 has 17 residues. CDR3 in DNA: TGCACCAGCAGCCAGGGAACCGGGACAGCAATGAACACTGAAGCTTTCTTT. As protein: CTSSQGTGTAMNTEAFF.

This chain's CDR3 is CALDTGTTGELFF. The CDR3 coding sequence is TGTGCCCTTGACACAGGGACGACCGGGGAGCTGTTTTTT. The V gene is TRBV30, the J gene TRBJ2-2; TRBD1 is a possible D gene (6 bases). CDR3 length equals 13 residues. CDR1 is GTSNPN and CDR2 is SVGIG in the germline V gene (reference sequence). V was clipped by 8 bases and J by 5 bases, with 15 bases between them.

J is TRBJ2-2 and V is TRBV10-1; the D is unclear. This CDR3 has 13 amino acids. Trimming left V 6 bases short and J 6 bases short, with 11 bases between. CDR1 WNHNN and CDR2 SYGVQD come from the germline V gene (reference sequence). This CDR3 reads CASSENSPGELFF. For the CDR3, the DNA is TGCGCCAGCAGCGAAAATAGCCCCGGGGAGCTGTTTTTT.

This chain uses TRBV27 with TRBJ2-5; D unclear. The ends were cut back, 4 bases at V and 5 bases at J, with 5 bases in the middle. The germline V gene encodes CDR1 MNHEY and CDR2 SMNVEV (reference sequence). CDR3 length: 11 amino acids. The CDR3 DNA follows: TGTGCCAGCAGTTGGCGGGAGACCCAGTACTTC. Amino acid sequence: CASSWRETQYF.

This clone was detected only once. The chain joins TRBV5-6 to TRBJ1-2; D might be TRBD1 (5 bases). V was trimmed by 4 bases and J by 2 bases, leaving 12 bases between them. From germline, CDR1 is SGHDT and CDR2 YYEEEE. The CDR3 totals 14 residues. This CDR3 reads CASSPGFPNYGYTF. The DNA of the CDR3 is TGTGCCAGCAGCCCAGGGTTTCCGAACTATGGCTACACCTTC.

J is TRBJ2-5 and V is TRBV30; tentative D call: TRBD1 (6 bases). This CDR3 has 15 residues. The germline V gene encodes CDR1 GTSNPN and CDR2 SVGIG (reference sequence). The V and J ends lost 0 bases and 5 bases respectively, with 16 bases between them. The CDR3 sequence: CAWSVGVARGETQYF. The CDR3 nucleotides read TGTGCCTGGAGTGTAGGTGTCGCCAGGGGTGAGACCCAGTACTTC.

V is TRBV2 and J is TRBJ1-1, with a weak D call TRBD1 (6 bases). Trimming took off 7 bases at V and 0 bases at J, with 12 bases between the two ends. This CDR3 region has 14 residues. Per germline, CDR1 SNHLY and CDR2 FYNNEI. In DNA form, the CDR3 reads TGTGCCAGCAACCTGGACAGATTGAACACTGAAGCTTTCTTT. Protein sequence: CASNLDRLNTEAFF.

This chain connects TRBV6-1 to TRBJ1-1; TRBD1 is a possible D gene (5 bases). Germline V lookup: CDR1 MNHNS, CDR2 SASEGT. This CDR3 has 14 residues. The ends were cut back, 2 bases at V and 10 bases at J, with 17 bases in the middle. The CDR3 DNA sequence: TGTGCCAGCAGTGAAAGGGGATTTGTTTTGGGAGCTTTCTTT. This translates into CASSERGFVLGAFF.

The chain employs TRBV7-6 and TRBJ1-4; 8 bases map to TRBD1. Trimming cost V 5 bases and J 3 bases; bases outside gene matches: 11. The germline V gene has CDR1 SGHVS and CDR2 FNYEAQ. The CDR3 runs to 17 residues. Written as DNA, the CDR3 is TGTGCCAGCAGCGGACAGGGAGGTATTACGGCTAATGAAAAACTGTTTTTT. The encoded protein is CASSGQGGITANEKLFF. The variable domain in full, with the rest retrieved from reference TRBV7-6 and TRBJ1-4, is GAGVSQSPRYKVTKRGQDVALRCDPISGHVSLYWYRQALGQGPEFLTYFNYEAQQDKSGLPNDRFSAERPEGSISTLTIQRTEQRDSAMYRCASSGQGGITANEKLFFGSGTQLSVL.

The chain has TRBV6-1 and TRBJ2-7, with TRBD2 matching over 11 bases. In germline, CDR1 is MNHNS, CDR2 SASEGT. This CDR3 comprises 16 residues. Trimming removed 4 bases from V and 2 bases from J; junction bases left unmatched: 7. This CDR3 is CASSGPGTSGPYEQYF. The DNA of the CDR3 is TGTGCCAGCAGTGGCCCCGGGACTAGCGGCCCCTACGAGCAGTACTTC.

This chain joins TRBV11-2 and TRBJ1-1; D gene unclear. The CDR3 extends over 13 amino acids. Germline lookup yields CDR1 SGHAT and CDR2 FQNNGV. V gave up 1 base and J gave up 0 bases, with 3 bases separating them. The chain's CDR3 is CASSLGVNTEAFF. The CDR3 DNA reads as TGTGCCAGCAGCTTAGGAGTGAACACTGAAGCTTTCTTT.

The chain carries TRBV29-1 and TRBJ2-3; TRBD2 matches at 7 bases. In germline, CDR1 is SQVTM, CDR2 ANQGSEA. This CDR3 is built from 14 residues. CDR3 nucleotide sequence: TGCACCGGCCAAAGCGGGACTCGCACAGATACGCAGTATTTT. This translates into CTGQSGTRTDTQYF.

This chain connects TRBV27 to TRBJ1-1, with D unclear. The ends were cut back, 4 bases at V and 0 bases at J, with 6 bases in the middle. The germline V gene encodes CDR1 MNHEY and CDR2 SMNVEV (reference sequence). The CDR3 runs to 13 residues. CDR3 in DNA: TGTGCCAGCAGTTCCCAAATGAACACTGAAGCTTTCTTT. Protein: CASSSQMNTEAFF.

This clone was found a few times. The rearrangement uses TRBV4-1 and TRBJ2-7; 9 bases are shared with TRBD1. There are 16 residues in the CDR3. Germline CDR1 reads MGHRA; CDR2 reads YSYEKL. Unmatched junction bases numbered 10, after V lost 4 bases and J lost 3 bases. The CDR3 nucleotides are TGCGCCAGCAGCCCCTCGGAGGGGACAGGGCTCTACGAGCAGTACTTC. Its protein is CASSPSEGTGLYEQYF.

This clone was seen once. The chain has TRBV4-2 and TRBJ2-7; D may be TRBD2 (5 bases). Germline CDR1 LGHNA, CDR2 YNFKEQ. V lost 4 bases to trimming and J lost 2 bases, with 15 bases between them. The CDR3 spans 15 residues. CDR3 protein: CASSPRSGGAYEQYF. CDR3 nucleotide sequence: TGTGCCAGCAGCCCTAGAAGCGGAGGTGCCTACGAGCAGTACTTC.

The V call is TRBV4-2, the J call TRBJ2-7, with 9 bases matching TRBD1. Germline trimming cut 0 bases from V and 2 bases from J; bases unmatched to any gene: 2. CDR3 length: 15 residues. Germline CDR1 is LGHNA and CDR2 is YNFKEQ. DNA of the CDR3: TGTGCCAGCAGCCAAGAGGACAGGGGTGCCTACGAGCAGTACTTC. Translating it yields CASSQEDRGAYEQYF.